The 24 T cell receptor beta chains in this list originate from one sample, sequenced in a study of untreated major depressive disorder. The method was immunoSEQ multiplex PCR; TCRdb's version includes in-frame clones alone and lacks a portion of them. This sample has 15,000 to 20,000 clones, with approximately 81% found just once. Sequenced sample: CD4+ T cells from PBMCs. These receptors were collected from a woman aged 25 to 39 in good health.

The chain couples TRBV11-1 to TRBJ2-3; D is unclear. Germline V CDR1 and CDR2: SGHAT, FQDESV (reference sequence). This CDR3 spans 15 amino acids. The germline V and J ends were trimmed by 2 bases and 2 bases, with 11 bases remaining between them. Here the CDR3 reads CASSLSLQTTDTQYF. Written as DNA, the CDR3 is TGTGCCAGCAGCTTAAGTCTGCAGACCACAGATACGCAGTATTTT.

The chain has TRBV20-1 and TRBJ2-1, with 7 bases that match TRBD2. The CDR3 is 11 amino acids. The germline V gene has CDR1 DFQATT and CDR2 SNEGSKA (reference sequence). The V gene end was trimmed by 4 bases and the J gene end by 9 bases; junction bases not matched to a gene: 3. CDR3 sequence: CSAIGEGEQFF. The CDR3 nucleotides read TGCAGTGCTATAGGGGAGGGTGAGCAGTTCTTC.

The V and J genes are TRBV27 and TRBJ1-4; 7 nucleotides align to TRBD1. V lost 3 bases and J lost 10; bases outside the gene matches: 8. The CDR3 contains 14 residues. Germline loops: CDR1 MNHEY, CDR2 SMNVEV (reference sequence). The CDR3 loop is CASSFDRAGRKLFF. The CDR3 DNA sequence: TGTGCCAGCAGTTTCGACAGGGCCGGGCGAAAACTGTTTTTT.

The chain employs TRBV18 and TRBJ2-5; D not certain. CDR1 and CDR2 from the germline V gene are KGHSH and LQKENI. The CDR3 totals 13 residues. Deletions cut 6 bases from V and 5 bases from J, with 13 bases between. The CDR3 reads CASSQGKGETQYF. The CDR3 bases are TGTGCCAGCTCCCAAGGGAAAGGGGAGACCCAGTACTTC. Full variable domain (rest looked up from reference TRBV18 and TRBJ2-5): NAGVMQNPRHLVRRRGQEARLRCSPMKGHSHVYWYRQLPEEGLKFMVYLQKENIIDESGMPKERFSAEFPKEGPSILRIQQVVRGDSAAYFCASSQGKGETQYFGPGTRLLVL.

This rearrangement joins TRBV30 to TRBJ2-7; D possibly corresponds to TRBD1 (6 bases). CDR1 is GTSNPN, CDR2 SVGIG, per germline (reference sequence). This CDR3 has 15 amino acids. V dropped 4 bases and J dropped 2 bases, with 18 bases sitting between them. The chain's CDR3 is CAWTAQQGATYEQYF. CDR3 nucleotide sequence: TGTGCCTGGACCGCCCAACAGGGAGCAACCTACGAGCAGTACTTC. The full variable domain, in which reference TRBV30 and TRBJ2-7 provide the parts outside the CDR3, is SQTIHQWPATLVQPVGSPLSLECTVEGTSNPNLYWYRQAAGRGLQLLFYSVGIGQISSEVPQNLSASRPQDRQFILSSKKLLLSDSGFYLCAWTAQQGATYEQYFGPGTRLTVT.

The chain recombines TRBV19 with TRBJ2-5, with TRBD2 matching over 8 bases. V was clipped by 3 bases and J by 2 bases; unmatched bases: 5. Germline loops: CDR1 LNHDA, CDR2 SQIVND (reference sequence). This CDR3 spans 15 amino acids. The CDR3 bases are TGTGCCAGTAGTATCGGCGGGGGGCTACAAGAGACCCAGTACTTC. Its translation: CASSIGGGLQETQYF.

The rearrangement links TRBV5-1 to TRBJ2-2; no clear D gene. Germline lookup yields CDR1 SGHRS and CDR2 YFSETQ. V was pared by 0 bases and J by 3 bases, with 6 bases between. The CDR3 consists of 14 residues. CDR3 sequence reads: CASSLVGHTGELFF. CDR3 in DNA: TGCGCCAGCAGCTTGGTAGGACACACCGGGGAGCTGTTTTTT.

The CDR3 loop is CAISEGPSQAFF. CDR3 bases: TGTGCCATCAGTGAGGGACCGTCACAGGCTTTCTTT. The chain combines TRBV10-3 with TRBJ1-1; no clear D. The CDR3 consists of 12 residues. Per germline, CDR1 ENHRY and CDR2 SYGVKD. Trimming shortened V by 2 bases and J by 11 bases, and 12 bases separated the two germline ends.

This rearrangement joins TRBV7-2 to TRBJ2-7, with D hard to call. CDR3 size: 12 residues. V lost 6 bases to trimming and J lost 6 bases, with 12 bases between them. Germline V CDR1 and CDR2: SGHTA, FQGNSA. CDR3 sequence reads: CASSVRVGEQYF. In nucleotides, the CDR3 is TGTGCCAGCAGTGTTCGGGTCGGCGAGCAGTACTTC.

This CDR3 reads CASTYRGAGANVLTF. CDR3 bases: TGTGCCAGCACTTACAGGGGGGCTGGGGCCAACGTCCTGACTTTC. V is TRBV27 and J is TRBJ2-6, with 8 nucleotides matching TRBD1. The ends lost 7 bases at V and 2 bases at J; junction bases unmatched: 4. Germline-derived CDR1 and CDR2 are MNHEY and SMNVEV (reference sequence). This CDR3 has 15 amino acids.

This clone appeared once. The chain uses TRBV27 and TRBJ2-2; D remains unclear. V shed 3 bases and J shed 0 bases, with 11 bases lying between them. Germline CDR1 is MNHEY and CDR2 is SMNVEV (reference sequence). The CDR3 runs 16 residues. The CDR3 DNA reads TGTGCCAGCAGTTTCGTAATACCCGCGAACACCGGGGAGCTGTTTTTT. This gives the protein CASSFVIPANTGELFF.

The rearrangement links TRBV25-1 to TRBJ1-5, with a possible D match to TRBD1 (5 bases). The CDR3 extends over 15 amino acids. Germline CDR1 MGHDK, CDR2 SYGVNS. The ends were cut back, 4 bases at V and 0 bases at J, with 10 bases in the middle. The CDR3 sequence: CASSGRTNSNQPQHF. The CDR3 DNA is TGTGCCAGCAGTGGACGGACAAATAGCAATCAGCCCCAGCATTTT. The full variable domain, its missing parts supplied by reference TRBV25-1 and TRBJ1-5, is EADIYQTPRYLVIGTGKKITLECSQTMGHDKMYWYQQDPGMELHLIHYSYGVNSTEKGDLSSESTVSRIRTEHFPLTLESARPSHTSQYLCASSGRTNSNQPQHFGDGTRLSIL.

This chain connects TRBV4-2 to TRBJ2-4, with TRBD1 identical over 9 bases. The CDR3 extends over 20 amino acids. Trimming took 0 bases from V and 2 from J; bases not matched to a gene: 14. Germline values: CDR1 LGHNA, CDR2 YNFKEQ. CDR3 in amino acids: CASSQESGQGRLPSKNIQYF. The CDR3 bases are TGTGCCAGCAGCCAAGAAAGTGGACAGGGGCGGTTGCCGTCCAAAAACATTCAGTACTTC.

The genes are TRBV28 and TRBJ2-1; 8 bases map to TRBD2. V lost 2 bases to trimming and J lost 9 bases; unmatched junction nucleotides: 9. The CDR3 spans 15 residues. In germline, CDR1 is MDHEN, CDR2 SYDVKM. CDR3 region: CASSLGGTSRGEQFF. The CDR3, as DNA: TGTGCCAGCAGTTTAGGCGGGACTAGTAGAGGTGAGCAGTTCTTC.

The sample holds a few counts of this clone. The CDR3 loop reads CASSYMTGDDTGELFF. The CDR3 bases are TGTGCCAGCAGCTATATGACAGGGGATGACACCGGGGAGCTGTTTTTT. V usage is TRBV7-3 and J usage is TRBJ2-2, with TRBD1 identical over 8 bases. The V gene's germline CDR1 is SGHTA and CDR2 FQGTGA. V was pared by 4 bases and J by 3 bases, with 7 bases of the junction left unmatched. CDR3 length: 16 residues.

This chain uses TRBV2 with TRBJ2-7; TRBD1 aligns across 7 bases. The CDR3 length is 14 residues. Germline values: CDR1 SNHLY, CDR2 FYNNEI. With 9 bases clipped from V and 4 bases from J, the junction kept 12 bases outside the gene matches. The CDR3 loop reads CASNTGTEYYEQYF. The CDR3 nucleotides are TGTGCCAGTAACACCGGGACAGAGTATTACGAGCAGTACTTC.

The chain links TRBV29-1 to TRBJ2-7, with 7 bases that match TRBD1. Germline V CDR1 and CDR2: SQVTM, ANQGSEA. Germline trimming cut 6 bases from V and 4 bases from J; bases unmatched to any gene: 6. This CDR3 is 12 amino acids long. The CDR3 protein is CSVTGIQYEQYF. The CDR3 DNA follows: TGCAGCGTGACAGGGATTCAGTACGAGCAGTACTTC.

The V and J genes are TRBV7-3 and TRBJ2-1; tentative D call: TRBD1 (5 bases). The CDR3 runs 15 residues. V lost 2 bases, J lost 4 bases, and 12 bases lay in between. Germline V lookup: CDR1 SGHTA, CDR2 FQGTGA. The CDR3 loop is CASSLVVGPYNEQFF. The CDR3 coding sequence is TGTGCCAGCAGCTTAGTCGTGGGGCCGTACAATGAGCAGTTCTTC.

This clone was picked up one time. V gene TRBV28 combines with J gene TRBJ1-2, with 9 nucleotides matching TRBD1. CDR1 and CDR2 (germline): MDHEN, SYDVKM. The CDR3 extends over 12 amino acids. V gave up 8 bases and J gave up 8 bases; unmatched junction bases: 6. The CDR3 reads CASYGQGKGYTF. The CDR3 DNA is TGTGCCAGCTACGGACAGGGGAAGGGCTACACCTTC.

The gene calls are TRBV30 and TRBJ2-1, with a possible D match to TRBD2 (6 bases). CDR3 length: 13 amino acids. The germline CDR1 and CDR2 sequences are GTSNPN and SVGIG (reference sequence). V lost 2 bases and J 5 bases, leaving 10 bases between the germline ends. This CDR3 reads CAWSSGRNNEQFF. In DNA, the CDR3 is TGTGCCTGGAGTAGCGGGCGTAACAATGAGCAGTTCTTC.

This chain uses TRBV9 with TRBJ1-2; tentative D call: TRBD1 (6 bases). This CDR3 is 15 amino acids long. Deletions cut 4 bases from V and 3 bases from J, with 16 bases between. Germline loops: CDR1 SGDLS, CDR2 YYNGEE. Written as DNA, the CDR3 is TGTGCCAGCAGCTTCACTACGGACAGCTACTATGGCTACACCTTC. Translated, it gives CASSFTTDSYYGYTF. The complete variable domain, with remaining parts taken from reference TRBV9 and TRBJ1-2, reads DSGVTQTPKHLITATGQRVTLRCSPRSGDLSVYWYQQSLDQGLQFLIQYYNGEERAKGNILERFSAQQFPDLHSELNLSSLELGDSALYFCASSFTTDSYYGYTFGSGTRLTVV.

For the CDR3, the DNA is TGCGCCAGCAGCCACCTGGACATTCTCTCCTACAATGAGCAGTTCTTC. Protein: CASSHLDILSYNEQFF. The genes are TRBV4-1 and TRBJ2-1, with D possibly TRBD1 on 5 matching bases. The germline gives CDR1 MGHRA, CDR2 YSYEKL. V dropped 3 bases and J dropped 0 bases, with 12 bases sitting between them. This CDR3 region has 16 residues.

The chain employs TRBV28 and TRBJ2-7; the D gene could be TRBD1 or TRBD2 (5 bases each). The CDR3 totals 13 residues. CDR1 is MDHEN and CDR2 is SYDVKM in the germline V gene. The V and J ends lost 6 bases and 2 bases respectively, with 11 bases between them. The CDR3 bases are TGTGCCAGCAGCTCCTTGGGGGCCTACGAGCAGTACTTC. Protein sequence: CASSSLGAYEQYF. Supplemented by reference TRBV28 and TRBJ2-7, the full variable domain reads DVKVTQSSRYLVKRTGEKVFLECVQDMDHENMFWYRQDPGLGLRLIYFSYDVKMKEKGDIPEGYSVSREKKERFSLILESASTNQTSMYLCASSSLGAYEQYFGPGTRLTVT.

The CDR3 loop is CASSSDRRYGYTF. CDR3 DNA sequence: TGTGCCAGCAGCTCGGACCGACGCTATGGCTACACCTTC. The chain links TRBV5-4 to TRBJ1-2, with D unclear. The CDR3 length is 13 residues. Germline CDR1 is SGHNT and CDR2 is YYREEE (reference sequence). V gave up 3 bases and J gave up 4 bases, with 10 bases separating them.